The 2 T cell receptor beta chains presented below share a single source sample, sequenced in a study of blood T cell repertoires in COVID-19. Measured with immunoSEQ multiplex PCR; TCRdb has only the in-frame clones, and not every one. The table has 250,000 to 300,000 clones, over 75% seen once. The sample taken for sequencing was PBMCs or T cells enriched from blood (not recorded which). The source of these receptors is a woman aged 25 to 45 who had recovered from COVID-19.

The chain links TRBV5-5 to TRBJ1-1; D is unclear. Germline values: CDR1 SGHKS, CDR2 YYEKEE (reference sequence). The length of the CDR3 is 13 residues. Trimming stripped 1 base from V and 3 bases from J, with 7 bases between. The CDR3 spells CASSLPPDTEAFF. The DNA for the CDR3 is TGTGCCAGCAGCTTGCCTCCGGACACTGAAGCTTTCTTT.

There are a few counts of this clone. V usage is TRBV30 and J usage is TRBJ1-6, with TRBD1 matching over 7 bases. The V segment lost 1 base and the J segment 8 bases; nucleotides outside the gene matches: 5. CDR3 length: 14 residues. The V gene's germline CDR1 is GTSNPN and CDR2 SVGIG (reference sequence). CDR3 residues: CAWSDRGVYSPLHF. The CDR3 bases are TGTGCCTGGAGTGACAGGGGAGTATATTCACCCCTCCACTTT. The full variable domain, in which reference TRBV30 and TRBJ1-6 provide the parts outside the CDR3, is SQTIHQWPATLVQPVGSPLSLECTVEGTSNPNLYWYRQAAGRGLQLLFYSVGIGQISSEVPQNLSASRPQDRQFILSSKKLLLSDSGFYLCAWSDRGVYSPLHFGNGTRLTVT.